The present T cell receptor (beta chain) was sequenced within a study of Ad26.COV2.S vaccination and SARS-CoV-2 variants. Germline-derived CDR1 and CDR2 are SSHAT and FNYEAQ (reference sequence). This CDR3 has 17 amino acids. To note about this clone: At one boundary the junction diverges from the germline segment, which might be a read error.

TCRdb keeps only in-frame clones here, not all; method: immunoSEQ multiplex PCR. The sample has about 350,000 clones; approximately 81% are singletons. Described treatment: about 20 received Ad26.COV2.S at low or high dose, single or two shots; 5 received placebo; per-sample allocation not given. Samples were taken on day 63 after the first vaccine or placebo injection. The V call is TRBV7-7, the J call TRBJ2-2, with 7 nucleotides matching TRBD1. Specimen: peripheral blood, collected in a trial of Ad26.COV2.S vaccine versus placebo. This TCR derives from a person between 18 and 59 years old who received the Ad26.COV2.S COVID-19 vaccine or a placebo. This chain's CDR3 is CASSQRPGTENTGELFF. CDR3 sequence (DNA): TGTGCTAGCAGTCAGAGACCCGGGACAGAGAACACCGGGGAGCTGTTTTTT.